Below, one T cell receptor beta chain is given with its context. The antigen is unknown. This sample is part of a study of regulatory T cells in long-lasting Graves disease. As for the study in general: Those with persistent Graves' disease had received antithyroid drugs for over 5 years with positive TSH receptor antibodies. Notes on the study in general: Owing to a sample size that was small, accuracy may have been reduced.

Stated time point: persistent/refractory GD, antithyroid drugs over 5 years with positive TRAb. From RNA extracted from PBMCs, the TCR library was made. The source of the patients was an endocrinology department in Xi'an, China. HTBI primers from iRepertoire and Arm-PCR of CDR3 regions yielded the TCR beta libraries. TCRdb independently ran MiXCR on the multiplex PCR reads; one entry per CDR3 protein. The sample contains 350,000 to 450,000 distinct CDR3 sequences, around a fifth of which appear only once. The CDR3 loop spans 15 amino acids. Losses at the gene ends were 0 bases for V and 4 bases for J; bases not matched to a gene: 4. The germline CDR1 and CDR2 sequences are SGDLS and YYNGEE.

The chain couples TRBV9 to TRBJ1-1; TRBD1 matches at 9 bases. The sequence derives from a female donor with Graves disease. The source was peripheral blood mononuclear cells (PBMCs), collected when the disease was refractory, from a patient treated with antithyroid drugs. The CDR3 sequence is CASSVATGGFTEAFF. Here the CDR3 DNA reads TGTGCCAGCAGCGTAGCTACAGGGGGCTTCACTGAAGCTTTCTTT.